A selection of T cell receptor beta chains follows, all from one sample in a study of blood T cell repertoires in COVID-19. Clones were sequenced by immunoSEQ multiplex PCR, and TCRdb holds only the in-frame ones, with some missing. The data contain 150,000 to 200,000 clones, about 88% of them seen just once; the ten biggest clones take up roughly 1.2%. The sequencing input was PBMCs or T cells enriched from blood (not recorded which). Receptors were obtained from a human donor with acute COVID-19. The donor label of this sample is uncertain. The CDR3 runs from the conserved cysteine through the conserved F or W. The D gene is left open where the match is weak. Rows give clone size only sometimes, using once, few, many, or a class for an expanded clone.

TRBJ1-1	TRBV5-1	-	-	14	CASSLTGRDTEAFF	TGCGCCAGCAGCTTGACAGGGAGGGACACTGAAGCTTTCTTT
TRBJ1-1	TRBV5-4	-	TRBD1	15	CASSLVGQRNTEAFF	TGTGCCAGCAGCTTGGTGGGACAGAGGAACACTGAAGCTTTCTTT
TRBJ1-1	TRBV9	-	-	12	CASSRGGTEAFF	TGTGCCAGCAGCCGGGGGGGCACTGAAGCTTTCTTT
TRBJ1-3	TRBV25-1	-	-	16	CASSESGESSGNTIYF	TGTGCCAGCAGTGAATCGGGGGAGAGCTCTGGAAACACCATATATTTT
TRBJ1-2	TRBV6-6	-	-	13	CASRPTGLGGYTF	TGTGCCAGCAGACCCACAGGGTTGGGAGGCTACACCTTC
TRBJ1-2	TRBV11-2	-	TRBD1	15	CASSGHRGKNYGYTF	TGTGCCAGCAGCGGTCACAGGGGGAAGAACTATGGCTACACCTTC
TRBJ1-3	TRBV19	-	-	14	CASRPGYSGNTIYF	TGTGCCAGTCGTCCGGGGTACTCTGGAAACACCATATATTTT
TRBJ2-1	TRBV5-1	-	TRBD2	13	CASSLAGDNEQFF	TGCGCCAGCAGCTTAGCGGGAGACAATGAGCAGTTCTTC
TRBJ1-5	TRBV18	-	-	14	CASSPSGTEQPQHF	TGTGCCAGCTCACCATCGGGAACAGAGCAGCCCCAGCATTTT
TRBJ2-3	TRBV9	-	-	16	CASSFQGMGFTDTQYF	TGTGCCAGCAGCTTTCAGGGGATGGGGTTCACAGATACGCAGTATTTT
TRBJ1-2	TRBV7-8	-	TRBD1	15	CASSTNRGRSTGYTF	TGTGCCAGCAGCACGAACAGGGGGCGTTCGACTGGCTACACCTTC
TRBJ2-7	TRBV7-9	few	-	14	CASSLGHLPYEQYF	TGTGCCAGCAGCTTAGGACATTTGCCCTACGAGCAGTACTTC